What follows describes a single T cell receptor beta chain. The data derive from a study of CD8 T cells in Susac syndrome. This CDR3 region has 13 residues. The V end lost 1 base, the J end lost 3 bases, and 6 bases lay between the germline ends. The V gene's germline CDR1 is LGHDT and CDR2 YNNKEL (reference sequence). Random-hexamer reverse transcription was applied to about 0.45 to 1 ug RNA. Each CDR3 protein gets one entry after TCRdb re-called the immunoSEQ multiplex PCR reads with MiXCR. The sample holds some 170,000 distinct CDR3 sequences, around 94% seen once. This sequence originates from a human donor with Susac syndrome. V is TRBV3-1 and J is TRBJ1-1; D gene uncertain. The sequenced sample was CD4+ T cells from PBMCs. DNA of the CDR3: TGTGCCAGCAGCCAAGGAGTGTACACTGAAGCTTTCTTT. This codes for CASSQGVYTEAFF.